A selection of T cell receptor beta chains follows, all from one sample in a study of T cells in Graves' hyperthyroidism and ophthalmopathy. TCRdb used MiXCR to reprocess the multiplex PCR reads, holding one entry per CDR3 protein. The table has around 600,000 distinct CDR3 sequences, about 14% seen once; the top ten hold roughly an eighth. Sequencing was carried out using blood. The receptors come from a woman aged 45-60 years with Graves' ophthalmopathy. The CDR3 runs from the conserved cysteine through the conserved F or W. Fields, in order: CDR3 DNA, CDR3 protein, clone size, V gene, J gene, D gene. A D gene is named only where the DNA matches it firmly. A row's size may be missing; if present it is once, few, many or a size class.

CDR3 DNA: TGTGCCAGTAGTATAGGGGGACTAGCGGGAAGAGGGGAGCTGTTTTTT
CDR3 protein: CASSIGGLAGRGELFF
clone size: few
V gene: TRBV19
J gene: TRBJ2-2
D gene: TRBD2

CDR3 DNA: TGTGCCAGCTCACCAGGGCAGTCCAATGAGCAGTTCTTC
CDR3 protein: CASSPGQSNEQFF
clone size: NA
V gene: TRBV18
J gene: TRBJ2-1
D gene: NA

CDR3 DNA: TGTGCCAGCAGTCAGACAGGTTTTAGCACAGATACGCAGTATTTT
CDR3 protein: CASSQTGFSTDTQYF
clone size: many
V gene: TRBV28
J gene: TRBJ2-3
D gene: NA

CDR3 DNA: TGTGCCAGCAGCTTGGCCGGGACAGGGGCTCACTATGGCTACACCTTC
CDR3 protein: CASSLAGTGAHYGYTF
clone size: NA
V gene: TRBV5-4
J gene: TRBJ1-2
D gene: TRBD1

CDR3 DNA: TGTGCCAGCAGGAAGGGCCGGGACAGGGTCACTGAAGCTCTCTTT
CDR3 protein: CASRKGRDRVTEALF
clone size: few
V gene: TRBV2
J gene: TRBJ1-1
D gene: TRBD1

CDR3 DNA: TGTGCCACCAGTGATTTGAGTAGCGGGAGATCGGAAGAGACCCAGTACTTC
CDR3 protein: CATSDLSSGRSEETQYF
clone size: few
V gene: TRBV24-1
J gene: TRBJ2-5
D gene: TRBD2

CDR3 DNA: TGTGCCAGTAGTGGACACAATCAGCCCCAGCATTTT
CDR3 protein: CASSGHNQPQHF
clone size: few
V gene: TRBV19
J gene: TRBJ1-5
D gene: NA

CDR3 DNA: TGCAGCGTTGAAGGAGGGAGAAGCTACGAGCAGTTCTTC
CDR3 protein: CSVEGGRSYEQFF
clone size: many
V gene: TRBV29-1
J gene: TRBJ2-1
D gene: NA

CDR3 DNA: TGCGCCAGCAGTGAGAAATTTCGAGGTCAGCCCCAGCATTTT
CDR3 protein: CASSEKFRGQPQHF
clone size: NA
V gene: TRBV10-2
J gene: TRBJ1-5
D gene: NA

CDR3 DNA: TGTGCCAGCAGCCCCCAGGGGGCGAGGTATGGCTACACCTTC
CDR3 protein: CASSPQGARYGYTF
clone size: NA
V gene: TRBV6-1
J gene: TRBJ1-2
D gene: TRBD1

CDR3 DNA: TGTGCCAGCAGCACACAGAGTTCACCCCTCCACTTT
CDR3 protein: CASSTQSSPLHF
clone size: many
V gene: TRBV12-3/TRBV12-4
J gene: TRBJ1-6
D gene: NA

CDR3 DNA: TGTGCCAGCAGCGCAGAAGAGCGGAGATCCTACGAGCAGTACTTC
CDR3 protein: CASSAEERRSYEQYF
clone size: NA
V gene: TRBV9
J gene: TRBJ2-7
D gene: NA

CDR3 DNA: TGTGCCAGCAGCGTCGGGGGGACAGGAGGAGGCTATGGCTACACCTTC
CDR3 protein: CASSVGGTGGGYGYTF
clone size: NA
V gene: TRBV9
J gene: TRBJ1-2
D gene: TRBD1

CDR3 DNA: TGTGCCAGTAGTATACGACAGGACAATCAGCCCCAGCATTTT
CDR3 protein: CASSIRQDNQPQHF
clone size: NA
V gene: TRBV19
J gene: TRBJ1-5
D gene: NA

CDR3 DNA: TGCAGTGCTAGGGGGACAGGAGGCCACGAGCAGTACTTC
CDR3 protein: CSARGTGGHEQYF
clone size: many
V gene: TRBV20-1
J gene: TRBJ2-7
D gene: TRBD1

CDR3 DNA: TGTGCCAGCCACTTCGGAAGGCAGGGGGTTCCTTGGGGGAACACTGAAGCTTTCTTT
CDR3 protein: CASHFGRQGVPWGNTEAFF
clone size: many
V gene: TRBV28
J gene: TRBJ1-1
D gene: TRBD1

CDR3 DNA: TGCAGTGCTAGTTCGGGGACTGAAGCTTTCTTT
CDR3 protein: CSASSGTEAFF
clone size: many
V gene: TRBV20-1
J gene: TRBJ1-1
D gene: NA

CDR3 DNA: TGTGCCAGCAGTTTAACATCCAAGCCGGTTGAGCAGTACTTC
CDR3 protein: CASSLTSKPVEQYF
clone size: few
V gene: TRBV27
J gene: TRBJ2-7
D gene: NA

CDR3 DNA: TGTGCCAGCAGTCCAATGGCGGTGACAGCCTACGAGCAGTACTTC
CDR3 protein: CASSPMAVTAYEQYF
clone size: many
V gene: TRBV6-2/TRBV6-3
J gene: TRBJ2-7
D gene: NA